Following are 17 T cell receptor beta chains from one sample sequenced in a study of blood T cell repertoires in COVID-19. Produced via immunoSEQ multiplex PCR; TCRdb's table is partial and in-frame only. The sample lists around 290,000 clones; approximately 90% were seen once. Sequencing was done on a sample of PBMCs or T cells enriched from blood (not recorded which). These receptors were collected from a woman in her 30s who had recovered from COVID-19.

The chain is built from TRBV3-1 (or the pseudogene TRBV3-2) and TRBJ2-1; 8 nucleotides align to TRBD2. Germline CDR1 is LGHDT and CDR2 is YNNKEL (reference sequence). V was pared by 1 base and J by 9 bases, with 11 bases of the junction left unmatched. The CDR3 is 16 amino acids. The CDR3, as DNA: TGTGCCAGCAGCCAAGCGATGGGTAGCGGGATCATTGAGCAGTTCTTC. Encoded protein: CASSQAMGSGIIEQFF.

CDR3: CASSLRSDGDANSPLHF. CDR3 DNA: TGTGCCAGCAGCTTAAGATCCGACGGAGACGCCAATTCACCCCTCCACTTT. The chain joins TRBV7-3 to TRBJ1-6; D ambiguous. The CDR3 has 17 residues. Between the trimmed V and J ends, which lost 1 base and 7 bases, there was a span of 17 bases. CDR1 and CDR2 (germline): SGHTA, FQGTGA.

J is TRBJ1-6 and V is TRBV15; the match to TRBD1 covers 7 bases. With V trimmed by 3 bases and J by 7 bases, 6 bases remained unmatched. The CDR3 is 15 amino acids. Germline V gene lookup returns CDR1 LNHNV and CDR2 YYDKDF (reference sequence). The DNA for the CDR3 is TGTGCCACCAGCAGTCAACAGGGGATGAATTCACCCCTCCACTTT. Protein product: CATSSQQGMNSPLHF. The whole variable domain, remainder taken from reference TRBV15 and TRBJ1-6, is DAMVIQNPRYQVTQFGKPVTLSCSQTLNHNVMYWYQQKSSQAPKLLFHYYDKDFNNEADTPDNFQSRRPNTSFCFLDIRSPGLGDTAMYLCATSSQQGMNSPLHFGNGTRLTVT.

This sequence joins TRBV3-1 (or the pseudogene TRBV3-2) and TRBJ2-7; no firm D call. The CDR3 consists of 12 residues. CDR1 and CDR2 from the germline V gene are LGHDT and YNNKEL (reference sequence). Trimming shortened V by 4 bases and J by 1 base, and 5 bases separated the two germline ends. CDR3 coding DNA: TGTGCCAGCAGCCCAAATTCCTACGAGCAGTACTTC. As protein: CASSPNSYEQYF.

The rearrangement uses TRBV7-8 and TRBJ2-2; 10 nucleotides match TRBD2. Per the germline V gene, CDR1 is SGHVS and CDR2 is FQNEAQ. This CDR3 has 20 residues. V shed 1 base, J shed 2 bases, and the junction held 13 bases outside the gene matches. This CDR3 reads CASSLVRRPSGGRNTGELFF. The CDR3 DNA reads as TGTGCCAGCAGCTTAGTTCGTCGGCCTAGCGGGGGTAGAAACACCGGGGAGCTGTTTTTT.

This chain joins TRBV5-6 and TRBJ1-3, with TRBD1 identical over 7 bases. V shed 4 bases and J 3 bases; nucleotides not matched to a gene: 7. Germline V gives CDR1 SGHDT, CDR2 YYEEEE. The CDR3 consists of 15 residues. The DNA of the CDR3 is TGTGCCAGCAGCGACCGAGGGACAGTTGGAAACACCATATATTTT. Translating gives CASSDRGTVGNTIYF.

The chain carries TRBV7-2 and TRBJ2-1, with 8 bases lining up with TRBD2. Per germline, CDR1 SGHTA and CDR2 FQGNSA. The CDR3 contains 14 residues. V shed 5 bases and J 2 bases; nucleotides not matched to a gene: 2. DNA for the CDR3: TGTGCCAGCAGCAGGCGGGGGGCCTACAATGAGCAGTTCTTC. It codes for CASSRRGAYNEQFF.

The CDR3 DNA is TGTGCCTGGAGCAGGGGAGCCGGGGAGCTGTTTTTT. This codes for CAWSRGAGELFF. The chain joins TRBV30 to TRBJ2-2, with a tentative D call TRBD1 (6 bases). The CDR3 sequence is 12 residues long. CDR1 GTSNPN and CDR2 SVGIG come from the germline V gene (reference sequence). V lost 3 bases and J lost 6, with 8 bases in between.

This clone turned up a few times. The J gene is TRBJ1-1, the V gene TRBV12-3 or TRBV12-4; the D gene is possibly TRBD1 (6 bases). This CDR3 has 11 amino acids. With 7 bases removed from V and 8 bases from J, the gap between germline ends came to 11 bases. In nucleotides, the CDR3 is TGTGCCAGCACTTACCAGGGGGAAGCTTTCTTT. It is translated as CASTYQGEAFF.

The V gene is TRBV7-9, the J gene TRBJ2-1; 8 nucleotides agree with TRBD2. With V trimmed by 3 bases and J by 4 bases, 14 bases remained unmatched. In germline, CDR1 is SEHNR, CDR2 FQNEAQ (reference sequence). The CDR3 is 18 residues long. The CDR3 sequence is CASSFIISGVAGYNEQFF. CDR3 DNA: TGTGCCAGCAGCTTCATAATCTCCGGGGTAGCGGGGTACAATGAGCAGTTCTTC.

The chain is built from TRBV19 and TRBJ2-7; D is uncertain. The ends were cut back, 4 bases at V and 0 bases at J, with 13 bases in the middle. The V gene's germline CDR1 is LNHDA and CDR2 SQIVND (reference sequence). The CDR3 length is 15 residues. The CDR3 DNA reads as TGTGCCAGTAGTAAGACAACTCCTCCCTCCTACGAGCAGTACTTC. Translating it yields CASSKTTPPSYEQYF.

This clone appeared a single time. The V and J genes are TRBV18 and TRBJ1-2; 7 bases map to TRBD1. CDR3 length: 14 residues. The V gene's germline CDR1 is KGHSH and CDR2 LQKENI. V shed 1 base and J 8 bases; nucleotides not matched to a gene: 7. The DNA of the CDR3 is TGTGCCAGCTCACCACTCGACAGGGCCGAGGGCTACACCTTC. Its protein product is CASSPLDRAEGYTF.

V and J are TRBV25-1 and TRBJ1-4; TRBD1 matches 8 bases. Germline V gene sequence: CDR1 MGHDK, CDR2 SYGVNS. This CDR3 is built from 15 residues. V gave up 3 bases and J gave up 5 bases; unmatched junction bases: 5. Here the CDR3 reads CASSDVRGLNEKLFF. In DNA, the CDR3 is TGTGCCAGCAGTGATGTCAGGGGGCTGAATGAAAAACTGTTTTTT.

This CDR3 is CASSARLAGEEDTQYF. Here the CDR3 DNA reads TGTGCCAGTAGTGCCCGACTAGCGGGAGAGGAAGATACGCAGTATTTT. The chain has TRBV19 and TRBJ2-3; 12 nucleotides agree with TRBD2. Germline V CDR1 and CDR2: LNHDA, SQIVND (reference sequence). CDR3 length: 16 residues. Trimming removed 5 bases from V and 5 bases from J; junction bases left unmatched: 8.

The chain joins TRBV6-2 or TRBV6-3 to TRBJ1-1, with 9 bases identical to TRBD1. The CDR3 is 13 amino acids. With V trimmed by 2 bases and J by 8 bases, 3 bases remained unmatched. Per the germline V gene, CDR1 is MNHEY and CDR2 is SVGEGT. CDR3 DNA: TGTGCCAGCAGTTACGTCGGGACAGGGGAAGCTTTCTTT. It yields the protein CASSYVGTGEAFF.

The V call is TRBV7-2, the J call TRBJ2-5, with TRBD2 as a possible D gene (6 bases). The CDR3 sequence is 13 residues long. V dropped 5 bases and J dropped 5 bases, with 12 bases sitting between them. In germline, CDR1 is SGHTA, CDR2 FQGNSA. The CDR3 bases are TGTGCCAGCAGCCCGACTAGTTTGGAGACCCAGTACTTC. Translation gives CASSPTSLETQYF.

The V and J genes are TRBV24-1 and TRBJ2-2; D is possibly TRBD1 (6 bases). The CDR3 is 16 residues long. From germline, CDR1 is KGHDR and CDR2 SFDVKD. V lost 7 bases and J lost 5, with 19 bases in between. CDR3 residues: CATRATRGPNTGELFF. CDR3 nucleotide sequence: TGTGCCACCAGAGCAACCAGGGGTCCTAATACCGGGGAGCTGTTTTTT.